These 14 T cell receptor beta chains share one sample of origin, sequenced in a study of OX40 agonist ivuxolimab in advanced cancers. Repertoires were generated with immunoSEQ multiplex PCR, while TCRdb's copy carries only in-frame clones and drops some. The sample yields about 70,000 clones, about four fifths seen once. This sample comprised CD4+ or CD8+ T cells sorted from blood, obtained in a trial of the OX40 agonist ivuxolimab. The source is an adult with an advanced solid tumor such as melanoma, head and neck, liver or kidney cancer.

The chain employs TRBV27 and TRBJ2-5; the match to TRBD1 covers 8 bases. The CDR3 totals 15 residues. Unmatched junction bases numbered 11, after V lost 6 bases and J lost 5 bases. Germline values: CDR1 MNHEY, CDR2 SMNVEV (reference sequence). CDR3 nucleotides: TGTGCCAGCAGCCGACAGGGGTTAAGCCGGGAGACCCAGTACTTC. Its translation is CASSRQGLSRETQYF.

This rearrangement joins TRBV15 to TRBJ2-7, with 9 nucleotides matching TRBD2. After removal of 1 base from V and 2 bases from J, the junction contained 6 bases not matched to a gene. The CDR3 sequence is 16 residues long. Germline V gene lookup returns CDR1 LNHNV and CDR2 YYDKDF (reference sequence). CDR3 sequence: CATSRVVGGGAYEQYF. DNA for the CDR3: TGTGCCACCAGCAGAGTTGTTGGCGGGGGGGCCTACGAGCAGTACTTC.

J is TRBJ2-3 and V is TRBV7-2; perhaps TRBD2 as D (5 bases). Trimming stripped 0 bases from V and 2 bases from J, with 12 bases between. This CDR3 comprises 16 residues. CDR1 is SGHTA and CDR2 is FQGNSA in the germline V gene. The CDR3 spells CASSLAWAGPTDTQYF. In DNA form, the CDR3 reads TGTGCCAGCAGCTTAGCTTGGGCGGGCCCCACAGATACGCAGTATTTT.

The V call is TRBV19, the J call TRBJ1-2; TRBD1 agrees at 8 bases. J was trimmed by 6 bases and V by 3 bases; bases with no gene match: 12. This CDR3 contains 16 residues. Germline V gene lookup returns CDR1 LNHDA and CDR2 SQIVND (reference sequence). Here the CDR3 reads CASSITWSGTGDGYTF. The CDR3 DNA follows: TGTGCCAGTAGTATTACTTGGTCCGGGACAGGAGATGGCTACACCTTC. The full variable domain, rest sourced from reference TRBV19 and TRBJ1-2, is DGGITQSPKYLFRKEGQNVTLSCEQNLNHDAMYWYRQDPGQGLRLIYYSQIVNDFQKGDIAEGYSVSREKKESFPLTVTSAQKNPTAFYLCASSITWSGTGDGYTFGSGTRLTVV.

The chain combines TRBV27 with TRBJ1-6, with D uncertain. With 6 bases removed from V and 7 bases from J, the gap between germline ends came to 13 bases. This CDR3 has 14 amino acids. From germline, CDR1 is MNHEY and CDR2 SMNVEV (reference sequence). The CDR3 DNA follows: TGTGCCAGCAGCCTCCGGGAAACAAATTCACCCCTCCACTTT. Translation gives CASSLRETNSPLHF.

V gene TRBV10-3 combines with J gene TRBJ2-7; unclear D gene. V gave up 3 bases and J gave up 2 bases, with 11 bases separating them. Germline loops: CDR1 ENHRY, CDR2 SYGVKD. The CDR3 length is 14 residues. CDR3 coding DNA: TGTGCCATCAGTGATTCTACAGACACCTACGAGCAGTACTTC. Its protein is CAISDSTDTYEQYF.

The chain employs TRBV6-1 and TRBJ1-5; no clear D gene. V lost 6 bases and J lost 1, with 4 bases in between. From germline, CDR1 is MNHNS and CDR2 SASEGT. The CDR3 is made up of 12 amino acids. CDR3 DNA sequence: TGTGCCAGCAGAAGCAGCAATCAGCCCCAGCATTTT. It is translated as CASRSSNQPQHF.

The V call is TRBV10-3, the J call TRBJ1-4; 12 bases are shared with TRBD1. Germline loops: CDR1 ENHRY, CDR2 SYGVKD. This CDR3 has 17 residues. V lost 5 bases and J lost 0; bases outside the gene matches: 4. CDR3 in DNA: TGTGCCATCAGTCGGGGGACAGGGGGCGCAACTAATGAAAAACTGTTTTTT. Protein product: CAISRGTGGATNEKLFF.

This clone was seen a handful of times. This chain links TRBV5-1 with TRBJ2-1, with D perhaps assigned TRBD1 or TRBD2 (5 bases each). Per germline, CDR1 SGHRS and CDR2 YFSETQ. Trimming removed 5 bases from V and 6 bases from J, with 24 bases in between. CDR3 size: 17 residues. CDR3 DNA: TGCGCCAGCAGTGTGGGGCACCGGGATACCCGAACCAATGAGCAGTTCTTC. It yields the protein CASSVGHRDTRTNEQFF.

V and J are TRBV4-2 and TRBJ1-2; D remains unclear. The length of the CDR3 is 16 residues. V lost 3 bases and J 0 bases, leaving 14 bases between the germline ends. In germline, CDR1 is LGHNA, CDR2 YNFKEQ. Here the CDR3 reads CASSQVDGGANYGYTF. The CDR3 DNA reads as TGTGCCAGCAGCCAGGTAGACGGCGGAGCTAACTATGGCTACACCTTC.

CDR3 sequence reads: CAISESISSTDTQYF. In DNA form, the CDR3 reads TGTGCCATCAGTGAGTCGATTTCTAGCACAGATACGCAGTATTTT. This chain links TRBV10-3 with TRBJ2-3, with D unresolved. Trimming stripped 0 bases from V and 0 bases from J, with 7 bases between. Germline V lookup: CDR1 ENHRY, CDR2 SYGVKD. This CDR3 spans 15 amino acids.

V and J are TRBV5-1 and TRBJ2-2; a weak D match, TRBD2 (5 bases). V shed 5 bases and J shed 5 bases, with 19 bases lying between them. The CDR3 totals 16 residues. Looked up from germline, CDR1 is SGHRS and CDR2 is YFSETQ. CDR3 region: CASRTAGELRTGELFF. CDR3 DNA sequence: TGCGCCAGCAGAACCGCTGGGGAGTTACGGACCGGGGAGCTGTTTTTT.

CDR3 residues: CSVGKGAGETQYF. DNA of the CDR3: TGCAGCGTTGGTAAGGGGGCTGGGGAGACCCAGTACTTC. This chain links TRBV29-1 with TRBJ2-5, with TRBD1 identical over 7 bases. This CDR3 is 13 amino acids long. CDR1 and CDR2 (germline): SQVTM, ANQGSEA. Losses at the gene ends were 4 bases for V and 5 bases for J; bases not matched to a gene: 7. Complete variable domain (other parts from reference TRBV29-1 and TRBJ2-5): SAVISQKPSRDICQRGTSLTIQCQVDSQVTMMFWYRQQPGQSLTLIATANQGSEATYESGFVIDKFPISRPNLTFSTLTVSNMSPEDSSIYLCSVGKGAGETQYFGPGTRLLVL.

The chain recombines TRBV6-1 with TRBJ2-7; D gene ambiguous. This CDR3 region has 13 residues. Between the trimmed V and J ends, which lost 8 bases and 4 bases, there was a span of 15 bases. Looked up from germline, CDR1 is MNHNS and CDR2 is SASEGT. CDR3 DNA: TGTGCCAGCGACCGGGCCGCCTTTTACGAGCAGTACTTC. This codes for CASDRAAFYEQYF.